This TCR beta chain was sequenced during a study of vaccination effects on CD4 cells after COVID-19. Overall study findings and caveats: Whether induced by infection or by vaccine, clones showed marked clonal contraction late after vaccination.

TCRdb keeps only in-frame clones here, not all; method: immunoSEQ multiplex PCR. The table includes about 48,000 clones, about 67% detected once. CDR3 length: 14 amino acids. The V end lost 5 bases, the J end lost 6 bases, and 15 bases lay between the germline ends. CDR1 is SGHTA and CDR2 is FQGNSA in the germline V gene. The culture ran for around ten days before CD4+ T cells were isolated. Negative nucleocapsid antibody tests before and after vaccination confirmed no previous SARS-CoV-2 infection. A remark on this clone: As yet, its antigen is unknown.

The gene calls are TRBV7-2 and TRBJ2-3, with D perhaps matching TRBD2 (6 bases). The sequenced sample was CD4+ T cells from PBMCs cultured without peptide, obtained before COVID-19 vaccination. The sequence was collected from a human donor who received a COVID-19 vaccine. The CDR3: CASSPPPSGDTQYF. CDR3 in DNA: TGTGCCAGCAGCCCACCCCCCAGCGGGGATACGCAGTATTTT. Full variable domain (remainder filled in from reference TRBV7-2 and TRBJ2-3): GAGVSQSPSNKVTEKGKDVELRCDPISGHTALYWYRQSLGQGLEFLIYFQGNSAPDKSGLPSDRFSAERTGGSVSTLTIQRTQQEDSAVYLCASSPPPSGDTQYFGPGTRLTVL.